Shown below are 27 T cell receptor beta chains from a single sample sequenced in a study of CD8+ T cells in alopecia areata. Isolated RNA was reverse transcribed into cDNA used as the sequencing template. Sequencing was performed with immunoSEQ multiplex PCR; in TCRdb, only in-frame clones are kept and a portion is missing. The sample records 140,000 to 150,000 clones, around 47% being singletons. The specimen was CD4+ T cells sorted from blood. These TCRs come from a human donor with alopecia areata.

The V gene is TRBV28, the J gene TRBJ2-7; no firm D call. There are 12 residues in the CDR3. The germline gives CDR1 MDHEN, CDR2 SYDVKM. V was pared by 6 bases and J by 3 bases, with 9 bases between. CDR3 region: CASSPPGYEQYF. CDR3 DNA: TGTGCCAGCAGCCCTCCGGGCTACGAGCAGTACTTC.

This clone was detected only once. V and J are TRBV4-2 and TRBJ2-5, with a weak D call TRBD2 (5 bases). The CDR3 is 16 residues long. Germline loops: CDR1 LGHNA, CDR2 YNFKEQ. Deletions cut 5 bases from V and 2 bases from J, with 18 bases between. CDR3 amino acids: CASSEQWGLAQETQYF. The CDR3 nucleotides read TGTGCCAGCAGCGAACAATGGGGTCTAGCTCAAGAGACCCAGTACTTC.

The rearrangement links TRBV29-1 to TRBJ2-7; 8 bases map to TRBD1. The V gene end was trimmed by 7 bases and the J gene end by 4 bases; junction bases not matched to a gene: 9. Germline CDR1 and CDR2: SQVTM and ANQGSEA. The CDR3 spans 13 residues. In nucleotides, the CDR3 is TGCAGCGCCTGTCAGGGGGCAAGTTACGAGCAGTACTTC. Its protein product is CSACQGASYEQYF.

About this clone: The junction departs from germline at one end; a sequencing error may be responsible. V usage is TRBV7-7 and J usage is TRBJ2-3; a weak D match, TRBD2 (5 bases). The CDR3 sequence is 15 residues long. Germline CDR1 is SSHAT and CDR2 is FNYEAQ (reference sequence). CDR3 region: CASSLGSGSTDTQYF. The CDR3 bases are TGTGCTAGCAGCTTGGGGTCGGGAAGCACAGATACGCAGTATTTT. The complete variable domain, with remaining parts taken from reference TRBV7-7 and TRBJ2-3, reads GAGVSQSPRYKVTKRGQDVTLRCDPISSHATLYWYQQALGQGPEFLTYFNYEAQPDKSGLPSDRFSAERPEGSISTLTIQRTEQRDSAMYRCASSLGSGSTDTQYFGPGTRLTVL.

The chain links TRBV4-1 to TRBJ2-1; perhaps TRBD1 as D (5 bases). Germline-derived CDR1 and CDR2 are MGHRA and YSYEKL. The CDR3 has 14 amino acids. V lost 1 base, J lost 10 bases, and 14 bases lay in between. Here the CDR3 DNA reads TGCGCCAGCAGCCAAGTGCCATTTGACAGAGAGCAGTTCTTC. Its translation: CASSQVPFDREQFF.

This chain joins TRBV5-1 and TRBJ2-5, with TRBD2 identical over 8 bases. Per germline, CDR1 SGHRS and CDR2 YFSETQ. CDR3 length equals 16 residues. J gave up 1 base and V 3 bases, and 8 bases lay outside the gene matches. Written as DNA, the CDR3 is TGCGCCAGCAGCTCGCAGACTAGCGCCCTCCAAGAGACCCAGTACTTC. Protein: CASSSQTSALQETQYF.

The chain has TRBV29-1 and TRBJ2-7; D is tentatively TRBD1 or TRBD2 (5 bases each). The V end was cut by 4 bases, the J end by 2 bases, with 15 bases between. The length of the CDR3 is 14 residues. CDR1 and CDR2 (germline): SQVTM, ANQGSEA. The CDR3 is CSVGGKGDAYEQYF. In DNA, the CDR3 is TGCAGCGTTGGGGGCAAAGGGGACGCCTACGAGCAGTACTTC.

The table lists this clone with a few counts. The chain combines TRBV20-1 with TRBJ2-7; D unresolved. Trimming cost V 3 bases and J 3 bases, with 6 bases left between them. This CDR3 has 11 residues. The germline V gene encodes CDR1 DFQATT and CDR2 SNEGSKA (reference sequence). The CDR3 here is CSASWGYEQYF. The CDR3 region has the DNA TGCAGTGCTAGTTGGGGCTACGAGCAGTACTTC.

The rearrangement uses TRBV4-2 and TRBJ2-1, with 8 bases that match TRBD2. Per the germline V gene, CDR1 is LGHNA and CDR2 is YNFKEQ. The CDR3 loop spans 14 amino acids. V gave up 0 bases and J gave up 10 bases; unmatched junction bases: 5. The CDR3 here is CASSQDQREWEQFF. The CDR3 DNA sequence: TGTGCCAGCAGCCAAGATCAGCGGGAGTGGGAGCAGTTCTTC.

This clone has only a few counts. The genes are TRBV29-1 and TRBJ1-1; no reliable D call. V was pared by 4 bases and J by 4 bases, with 13 bases between. The CDR3 has 13 amino acids. Germline loops: CDR1 SQVTM, CDR2 ANQGSEA. In nucleotides, the CDR3 is TGCAGCGTTGGGTCCAAGGCGAGCACTGAAGCTTTCTTT. Residues: CSVGSKASTEAFF.

The V and J genes are TRBV2 and TRBJ2-1, with a tentative D call TRBD1 (5 bases). Germline V CDR1 and CDR2: SNHLY, FYNNEI. V was cut by 6 bases and J by 0 bases, with 12 bases left in between. The CDR3 length is 15 residues. CDR3 residues: CASSQTESSYNEQFF. The CDR3 DNA sequence: TGTGCCAGCAGCCAGACAGAAAGCTCCTACAATGAGCAGTTCTTC. Variable domain in full (rest from reference TRBV2 and TRBJ2-1): EPEVTQTPSHQVTQMGQEVILRCVPISNHLYFYWYRQILGQKVEFLVSFYNNEISEKSEIFDDQFSVERPDGSNFTLKIRSTKLEDSAMYFCASSQTESSYNEQFFGPGTRLTVL.

The CDR3 loop reads CASSSSGGPDTQYF. The CDR3 nucleotides read TGTGCCAGCAGCTCTAGTGGAGGTCCAGATACGCAGTATTTT. This chain joins TRBV7-8 and TRBJ2-3; possible D gene TRBD2, 5 bases. Germline V gene sequence: CDR1 SGHVS, CDR2 FQNEAQ. The CDR3 totals 14 residues. V was trimmed by 4 bases and J by 4 bases, leaving 12 bases between them.

The V gene is TRBV28, the J gene TRBJ2-7, with D perhaps given as TRBD1 or TRBD2 (6 bases each). The CDR3 sequence is 15 residues long. Trimming removed 5 bases at V and 3 bases at J, with 17 bases between. Germline V CDR1 and CDR2: MDHEN, SYDVKM. CDR3 DNA sequence: TGTGCCAGCAGTAGTTTAGACAGGAGGGACTACGAGCAGTACTTC. It encodes CASSSLDRRDYEQYF.

This clone was seen more than once but under ten times. J is TRBJ2-5 and V is TRBV12-5, with TRBD1 as a possible D gene (5 bases). The CDR3 is 14 amino acids. The germline V gene encodes CDR1 LGHNT and CDR2 FRNRAP. The ends were cut back, 5 bases at V and 4 bases at J, with 14 bases in the middle. The CDR3 DNA follows: TGTGCTAGTGGTCCCTCGACAGCAGGAGAGACCCAGTACTTC. This codes for CASGPSTAGETQYF.

The chain employs TRBV2 and TRBJ1-5; D gene uncertain. This CDR3 region has 14 residues. Trimming removed 1 base at V and 7 bases at J, with 11 bases between. Germline V CDR1 and CDR2: SNHLY, FYNNEI. The CDR3, as DNA: TGTGCCAGCAGTGAAGGGTGGAGTGGGCAGCCCCAGCATTTT. Translating it yields CASSEGWSGQPQHF. The whole variable domain, filled in from reference TRBV2 and TRBJ1-5, reads EPEVTQTPSHQVTQMGQEVILRCVPISNHLYFYWYRQILGQKVEFLVSFYNNEISEKSEIFDDQFSVERPDGSNFTLKIRSTKLEDSAMYFCASSEGWSGQPQHFGDGTRLSIL.

This rearrangement joins TRBV30 to TRBJ1-5; no clear D. Germline CDR1 and CDR2: GTSNPN and SVGIG (reference sequence). The CDR3 is 11 residues long. V was pared by 5 bases and J by 1 base, with 3 bases between. CDR3: CAWGSNQPQHF. Here the CDR3 DNA reads TGTGCCTGGGGGAGCAATCAGCCCCAGCATTTT. Full variable domain (outside the CDR3, taken from reference TRBV30 and TRBJ1-5): SQTIHQWPATLVQPVGSPLSLECTVEGTSNPNLYWYRQAAGRGLQLLFYSVGIGQISSEVPQNLSASRPQDRQFILSSKKLLLSDSGFYLCAWGSNQPQHFGDGTRLSIL.

The CDR3 region is CASSVDRLAGGYTF. CDR3 sequence (DNA): TGTGCCAGTAGTGTCGACAGGCTAGCTGGGGGCTACACCTTC. This chain uses TRBV19 with TRBJ1-2, with D possibly TRBD1 on 6 matching bases. CDR1 is LNHDA and CDR2 is SQIVND in the germline V gene (reference sequence). Trimming pared 5 bases from V and 8 bases from J, leaving 18 bases between. This CDR3 has 14 residues. Drawing the rest from reference TRBV19 and TRBJ1-2, the complete variable domain is DGGITQSPKYLFRKEGQNVTLSCEQNLNHDAMYWYRQDPGQGLRLIYYSQIVNDFQKGDIAEGYSVSREKKESFPLTVTSAQKNPTAFYLCASSVDRLAGGYTFGSGTRLTVV.

The chain has TRBV18 and TRBJ2-5; 7 bases are a match to TRBD2. Germline CDR1 KGHSH, CDR2 LQKENI. The CDR3 extends over 15 amino acids. V dropped 3 bases and J dropped 1; count of bases not matched to a gene: 5. CDR3 amino acids: CASSPLAGAQETQYF. The DNA of the CDR3 is TGTGCCAGCTCACCCCTGGCGGGAGCCCAAGAGACCCAGTACTTC.

The CDR3 DNA reads TGCGCCAGCAGCTCCCGACAGGGAAACACCGGGGAGCTGTTTTTT. Its translation is CASSSRQGNTGELFF. The chain carries TRBV5-1 and TRBJ2-2, with 7 nucleotides matching TRBD1. Germline CDR1 is SGHRS and CDR2 is YFSETQ. Trimming at V came to 3 bases and at J to 2 bases, leaving 4 bases not matched to a gene. The CDR3 is 15 residues long.

This chain joins TRBV7-8 and TRBJ1-5, with D unclear. V lost 1 base to trimming and J lost 1 base, with 5 bases between them. The germline CDR1 and CDR2 sequences are SGHVS and FQNEAQ. The CDR3 length is 14 residues. CDR3 bases: TGTGCCAGCAGCTTAGGGAACAGCAATCAGCCCCAGCATTTT. Protein: CASSLGNSNQPQHF.

This clone is categorized as medium-sized. The chain carries TRBV5-5 and TRBJ2-2, with D unresolved. Germline-derived CDR1 and CDR2 are SGHKS and YYEKEE (reference sequence). The V gene lost 2 bases and the J gene lost 0 bases, with 8 bases spanning the gap. CDR3 size: 15 residues. As DNA, the CDR3 is TGTGCCAGCAGCTTAAGATCTGCGAACACCGGGGAGCTGTTTTTT. Translation gives CASSLRSANTGELFF.

By share, this clone counts as medium-sized (0.01 to 0.1%). This chain uses TRBV19 with TRBJ2-2; 7 bases align to TRBD1. The CDR3 spans 15 residues. Trimming removed 5 bases from V and 6 bases from J; junction bases left unmatched: 9. Germline lookup yields CDR1 LNHDA and CDR2 SQIVND (reference sequence). CDR3 sequence reads: CASSSATGVAGELFF. DNA for the CDR3: TGTGCCAGTAGTTCCGCAACAGGGGTGGCCGGGGAGCTGTTTTTT.

The chain joins TRBV28 to TRBJ1-5; TRBD1 might be the D (5 bases). Trimming removed 5 bases from V and 5 bases from J, with 13 bases in between. This CDR3 has 14 residues. Looked up from germline, CDR1 is MDHEN and CDR2 is SYDVKM. The CDR3 nucleotides are TGTGCCAGCAGTCCAAACCGGGGCTATCAGCCCCAGCATTTT. Its protein product is CASSPNRGYQPQHF.

The sample holds one count of this clone. The chain combines TRBV30 with TRBJ2-7; D is ambiguous. Germline loops: CDR1 GTSNPN, CDR2 SVGIG (reference sequence). CDR3 length equals 13 residues. V was shortened by 2 bases and J by 1 base, with 9 bases between the two germline ends. The DNA of the CDR3 is TGTGCCTGGAGTAGGCTTACGTCCTACGAGCAGTACTTC. It codes for CAWSRLTSYEQYF.

This clone was seen more than once but under ten times. CDR3 amino acids: CASSTGQPGYNEQFF. In DNA, the CDR3 is TGTGCCAGCAGCACAGGACAACCGGGCTACAATGAGCAGTTCTTC. This rearrangement joins TRBV7-3 to TRBJ2-1; D might be TRBD1 (5 bases). Germline lookup yields CDR1 SGHTA and CDR2 FQGTGA. V was clipped by 5 bases and J by 3 bases, with 14 bases between them. The CDR3 loop spans 15 amino acids.

The chain has TRBV2 and TRBJ2-7; D is perhaps TRBD1 (6 bases). V lost 9 bases, J lost 0 bases, and 9 bases lay in between. Per germline, CDR1 SNHLY and CDR2 FYNNEI. The CDR3 totals 12 residues. Here the CDR3 DNA reads TGTGCCAGAGGGGGTTACTCCTACGAGCAGTACTTC. Translated, it gives CARGGYSYEQYF.

This clone was found a few times. The chain recombines TRBV19 with TRBJ2-2; 9 bases are shared with TRBD2. Germline V gene lookup returns CDR1 LNHDA and CDR2 SQIVND (reference sequence). V trimming: 6 bases; J trimming: 2 bases; junction bases outside the gene matches: 7. The CDR3 runs 16 residues. The CDR3 here is CASRPGLADNTGELFF. The CDR3 DNA reads as TGTGCCAGTAGACCGGGACTAGCAGATAACACCGGGGAGCTGTTTTTT.